This section outlines one TCR beta chain sequence together with its context. The antigen is undetermined. This sample was included in a study of T cells after yellow fever vaccination. Findings of the study overall: The CD4 compartment and the CD8 compartment contained a small share of clonotypes in common.

The germline V and J ends were trimmed by 4 bases and 6 bases, with 9 bases remaining between them. The V gene's germline CDR1 is SGHNT and CDR2 YYREEE (reference sequence). This CDR3 comprises 12 residues. Template switching with 5'RACE generated the TCR cDNA and added a universal primer site and UMIs. From the 5' RACE reads, TCRdb called clonotypes with MiXCR, one entry per CDR3 protein. The sample lists 400,000 or so distinct CDR3 sequences; 6.2% were seen once. This TCR came from a man in his thirties or forties who received the YFV17D yellow fever vaccine. Sequencing was performed on PBMCs, taken 5 days after the yellow fever booster vaccination. The genes are TRBV5-4 and TRBJ2-3; D gene unclear. The CDR3 DNA follows: TGTGCCAGCAGCGGAACAGACGATACGCAGTATTTT. Encoded protein: CASSGTDDTQYF.